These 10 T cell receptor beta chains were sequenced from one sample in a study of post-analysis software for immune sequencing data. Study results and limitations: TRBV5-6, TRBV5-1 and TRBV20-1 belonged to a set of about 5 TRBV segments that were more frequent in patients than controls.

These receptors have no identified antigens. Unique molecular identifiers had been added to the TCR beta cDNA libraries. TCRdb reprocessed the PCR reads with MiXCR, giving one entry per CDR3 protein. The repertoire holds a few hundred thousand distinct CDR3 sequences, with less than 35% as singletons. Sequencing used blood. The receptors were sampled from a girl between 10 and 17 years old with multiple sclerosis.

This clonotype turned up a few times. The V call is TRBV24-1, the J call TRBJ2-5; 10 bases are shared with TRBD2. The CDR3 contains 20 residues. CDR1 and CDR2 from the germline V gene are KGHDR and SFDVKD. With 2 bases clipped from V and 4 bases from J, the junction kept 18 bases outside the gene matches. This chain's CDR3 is CATSDYGEQRGGSGPETQYF. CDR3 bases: TGTGCCACCAGTGATTACGGGGAACAGCGGGGGGGCAGCGGGCCAGAGACCCAGTACTTC.

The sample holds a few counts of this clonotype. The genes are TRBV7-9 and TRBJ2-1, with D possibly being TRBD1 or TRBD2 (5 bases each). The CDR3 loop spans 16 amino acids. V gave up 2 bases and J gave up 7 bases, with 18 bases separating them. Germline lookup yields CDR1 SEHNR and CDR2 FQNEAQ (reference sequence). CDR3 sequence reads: CASSLIRGAPGNEQFF. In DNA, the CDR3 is TGTGCCAGCAGCTTAATTAGAGGGGCCCCGGGGAATGAGCAGTTCTTC.

CDR3 DNA sequence: TGTGCCATCAGCCGCGGGGAGGGGGATGAAAAACTGTTTTTT. Protein: CAISRGEGDEKLFF. The chain carries TRBV10-3 and TRBJ1-4; TRBD1 is a possible D gene (6 bases). CDR3 length: 14 amino acids. Germline V lookup: CDR1 ENHRY, CDR2 SYGVKD. The V and J ends lost 6 bases and 6 bases respectively, with 14 bases between them.

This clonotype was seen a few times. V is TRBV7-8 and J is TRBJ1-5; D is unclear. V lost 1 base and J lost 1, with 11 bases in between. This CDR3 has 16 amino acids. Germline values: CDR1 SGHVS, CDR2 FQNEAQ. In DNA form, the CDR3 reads TGTGCCAGCAGCTTAGGAGTAGCCTGGAGCAATCAGCCCCAGCATTTT. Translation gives CASSLGVAWSNQPQHF.

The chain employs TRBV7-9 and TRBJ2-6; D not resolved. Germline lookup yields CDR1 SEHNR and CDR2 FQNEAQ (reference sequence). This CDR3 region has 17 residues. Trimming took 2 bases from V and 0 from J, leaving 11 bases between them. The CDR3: CASSLNPSRSGANVLTF. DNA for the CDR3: TGTGCCAGCAGCTTAAACCCGTCCCGCTCTGGGGCCAACGTCCTGACTTTC.

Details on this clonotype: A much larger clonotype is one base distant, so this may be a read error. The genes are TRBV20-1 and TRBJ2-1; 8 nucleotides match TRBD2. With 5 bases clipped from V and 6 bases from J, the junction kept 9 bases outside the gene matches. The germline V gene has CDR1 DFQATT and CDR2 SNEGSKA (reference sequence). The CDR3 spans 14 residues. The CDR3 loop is CSARSGTSTNEQFF. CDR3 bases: TGCAGTGCTCGATCCGGGACTAGTACCAATGAGCAGTTCTTC.

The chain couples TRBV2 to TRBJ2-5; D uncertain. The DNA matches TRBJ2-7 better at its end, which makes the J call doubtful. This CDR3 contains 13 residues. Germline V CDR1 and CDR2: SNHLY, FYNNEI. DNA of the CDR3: TGTGCCAGCAATCCACCTACTACCTACGAGCAGTACTTC. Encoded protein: CASNPPTTYEQYF.

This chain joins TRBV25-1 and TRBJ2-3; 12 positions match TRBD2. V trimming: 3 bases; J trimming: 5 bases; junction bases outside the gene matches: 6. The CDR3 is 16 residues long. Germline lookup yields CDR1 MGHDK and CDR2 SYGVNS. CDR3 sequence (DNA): TGTGCCAGCAGTGAGGGAACGGGACTAGCGGGAGATACGCAGTATTTT. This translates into CASSEGTGLAGDTQYF.

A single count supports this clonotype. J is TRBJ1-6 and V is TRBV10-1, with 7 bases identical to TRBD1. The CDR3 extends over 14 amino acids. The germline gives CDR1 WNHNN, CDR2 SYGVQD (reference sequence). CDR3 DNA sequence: TGCGCTCAGCGGGAGGGGGCCTCTCATTCACCCCTCCACTTT. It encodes CAQREGASHSPLHF.

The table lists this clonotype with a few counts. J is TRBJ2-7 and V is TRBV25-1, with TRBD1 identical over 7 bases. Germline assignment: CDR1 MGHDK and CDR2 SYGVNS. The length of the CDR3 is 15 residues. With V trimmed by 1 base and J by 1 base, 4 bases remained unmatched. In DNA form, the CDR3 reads TGTGCCAGCAGTGAATCCCAGGGGGTGTCCTACGAGCAGTACTTC. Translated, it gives CASSESQGVSYEQYF.